This TCR beta chain emerged from a study of blood T cell repertoires in COVID-19. About the research overall: Samples taken during acute and convalescent COVID-19 were collected in the United States, Italy and Spain.

This CDR3 is built from 16 residues. In germline, CDR1 is SGHDN, CDR2 FVKESK. Trimming took off 2 bases at V and 5 bases at J, with 15 bases between the two ends. In the study's own analysis: How many nucleated cells were present was estimated from reference gene primer amplification. TCRdb's copy holds only in-frame clones and misses some; the assay was immunoSEQ multiplex PCR. The V and J calls and clone size are taken from that table; D and trimming were inferred from the DNA. The sample records 200,000 to 250,000 clones, 86% being singletons. Sequenced material: PBMCs or T cells enriched from blood (not recorded which). The sequence came from a woman between 45 and 65 years old in a cohort exposed to, infected with or recovered from COVID-19 (not recorded which). The genes are TRBV14 and TRBJ2-2; possibly TRBD1 for D (6 bases). The CDR3: CASSQWNRASTGELFF. CDR3 bases: TGTGCCAGCAGCCAATGGAACAGGGCGAGTACCGGGGAGCTGTTTTTT.